The sequence of this T cell receptor (beta chain) was determined in a study of T cell responses to AZD1222 COVID-19 vaccine. The CDR3 totals 13 residues. V lost 2 bases and J lost 8, with 10 bases in between. The germline V gene encodes CDR1 SGHNT and CDR2 YYREEE (reference sequence). The method was immunoSEQ multiplex PCR; TCRdb's version includes in-frame clones alone and lacks a portion of them. The table has approximately 110,000 clones, more than 70% seen once. The sequences come from peripheral blood, collected 28 days after the second AZD1222 dose. This receptor was identified in an adult who received the AZD1222 COVID-19 vaccine. The chain has TRBV5-4 and TRBJ1-4; D not certain. The chain's CDR3 is CASSLGGGEKLFF. The CDR3 DNA reads TGTGCCAGCAGCTTAGGTGGTGGGGAAAAACTGTTTTTT.